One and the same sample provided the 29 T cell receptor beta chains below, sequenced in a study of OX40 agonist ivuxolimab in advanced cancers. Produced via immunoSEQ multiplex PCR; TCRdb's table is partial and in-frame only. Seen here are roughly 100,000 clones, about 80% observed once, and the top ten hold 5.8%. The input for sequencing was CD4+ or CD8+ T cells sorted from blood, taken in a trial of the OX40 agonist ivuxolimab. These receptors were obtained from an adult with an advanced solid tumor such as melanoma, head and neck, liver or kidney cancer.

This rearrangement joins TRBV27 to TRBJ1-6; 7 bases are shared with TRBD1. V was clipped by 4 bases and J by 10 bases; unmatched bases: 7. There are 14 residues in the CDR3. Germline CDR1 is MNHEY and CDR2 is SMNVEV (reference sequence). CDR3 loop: CASSWGAGGSPLHF. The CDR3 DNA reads TGTGCCAGCAGTTGGGGGGCAGGGGGATCACCCCTCCACTTT.

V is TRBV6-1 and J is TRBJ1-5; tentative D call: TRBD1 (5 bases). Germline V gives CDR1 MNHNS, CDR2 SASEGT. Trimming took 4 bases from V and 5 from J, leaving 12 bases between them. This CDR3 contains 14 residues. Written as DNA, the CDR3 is TGTGCCAGCAGTGCGGGGGACGGACATCAGCCCCAGCATTTT. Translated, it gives CASSAGDGHQPQHF.

CDR3 in amino acids: CASSVELAGSTDTQYF. The CDR3 bases are TGTGCCAGCAGTGTGGAATTAGCGGGGAGCACAGATACGCAGTATTTT. The rearrangement uses TRBV2 and TRBJ2-3; 8 bases align to TRBD2. The CDR3 spans 16 residues. Trimming took 4 bases from V and 0 from J; bases not matched to a gene: 6. Germline CDR1 reads SNHLY; CDR2 reads FYNNEI.

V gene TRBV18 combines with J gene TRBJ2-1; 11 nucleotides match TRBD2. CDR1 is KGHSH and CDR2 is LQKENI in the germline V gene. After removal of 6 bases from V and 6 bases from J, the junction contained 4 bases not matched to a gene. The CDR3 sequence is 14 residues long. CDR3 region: CASSPGTSGNEQFF. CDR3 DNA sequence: TGTGCCAGCTCTCCCGGGACTAGCGGCAATGAGCAGTTCTTC. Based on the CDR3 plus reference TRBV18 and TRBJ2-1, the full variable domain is NAGVMQNPRHLVRRRGQEARLRCSPMKGHSHVYWYRQLPEEGLKFMVYLQKENIIDESGMPKERFSAEFPKEGPSILRIQQVVRGDSAAYFCASSPGTSGNEQFFGPGTRLTVL.

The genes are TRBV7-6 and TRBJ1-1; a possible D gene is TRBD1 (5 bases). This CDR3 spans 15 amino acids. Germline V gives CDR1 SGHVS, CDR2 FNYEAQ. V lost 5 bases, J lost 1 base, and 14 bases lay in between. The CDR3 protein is CASSPRVGTNTEAFF. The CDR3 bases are TGTGCCAGCAGCCCTCGGGTGGGGACGAACACTGAAGCTTTCTTT.

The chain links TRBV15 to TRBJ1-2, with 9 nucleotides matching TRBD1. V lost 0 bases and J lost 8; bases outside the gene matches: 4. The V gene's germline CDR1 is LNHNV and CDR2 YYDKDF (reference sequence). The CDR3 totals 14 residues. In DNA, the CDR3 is TGTGCCACCAGCAGAGAACAGGGGGCAACGGGCTACACCTTC. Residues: CATSREQGATGYTF.

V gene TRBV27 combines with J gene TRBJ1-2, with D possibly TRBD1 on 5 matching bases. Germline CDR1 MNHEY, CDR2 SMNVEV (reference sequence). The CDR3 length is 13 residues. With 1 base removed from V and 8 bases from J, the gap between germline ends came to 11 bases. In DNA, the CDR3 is TGTGCCAGCAGTTTATTAGGGGATTGGGGCTACACCTTC. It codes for CASSLLGDWGYTF.

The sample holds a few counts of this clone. Here the CDR3 DNA reads TGTGCCAGCAGCTTAGCGGTTGGGGGACGGGACGAGCAGTACTTC. Translation: CASSLAVGGRDEQYF. The chain employs TRBV7-9 and TRBJ2-7; D may match TRBD1 or TRBD2 (5 bases each). CDR1 is SEHNR and CDR2 is FQNEAQ in the germline V gene (reference sequence). CDR3 size: 15 residues. The ends were cut back, 0 bases at V and 5 bases at J, with 14 bases in the middle.

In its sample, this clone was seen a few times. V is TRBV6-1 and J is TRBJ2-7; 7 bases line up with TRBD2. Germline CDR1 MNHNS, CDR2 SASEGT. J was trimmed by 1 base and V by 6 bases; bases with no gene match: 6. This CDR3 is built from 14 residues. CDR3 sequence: CASRGTSASYEQYF. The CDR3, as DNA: TGTGCCAGCAGGGGAACTAGCGCTTCCTACGAGCAGTACTTC.

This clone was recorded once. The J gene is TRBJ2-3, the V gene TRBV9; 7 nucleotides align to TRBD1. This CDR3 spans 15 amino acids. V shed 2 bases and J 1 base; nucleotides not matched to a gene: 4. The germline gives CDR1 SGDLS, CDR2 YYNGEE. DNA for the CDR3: TGTGCCAGCAGCGTCTCCGGACAGGGCACAGATACGCAGTATTTT. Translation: CASSVSGQGTDTQYF.

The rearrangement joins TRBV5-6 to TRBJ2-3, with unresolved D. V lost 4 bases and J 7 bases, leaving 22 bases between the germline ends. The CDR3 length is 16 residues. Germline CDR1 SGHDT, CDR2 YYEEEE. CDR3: CASSAAWVGSRYTQYF. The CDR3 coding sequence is TGTGCCAGCAGCGCCGCGTGGGTCGGGTCACGGTATACGCAGTATTTT. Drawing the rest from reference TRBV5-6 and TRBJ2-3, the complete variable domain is DAGVTQSPTHLIKTRGQQVTLRCSPKSGHDTVSWYQQALGQGPQFIFQYYEEEERQRGNFPDRFSGHQFPNYSSELNVNALLLGDSALYLCASSAAWVGSRYTQYFGPGTRLTVL.

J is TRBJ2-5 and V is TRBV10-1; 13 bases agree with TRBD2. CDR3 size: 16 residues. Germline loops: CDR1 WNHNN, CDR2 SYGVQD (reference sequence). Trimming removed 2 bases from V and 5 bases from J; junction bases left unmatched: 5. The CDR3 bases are TGCGCCAGCAGTGAGGGGACTAGCGGGATCAGGGAGACCCAGTACTTC. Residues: CASSEGTSGIRETQYF.

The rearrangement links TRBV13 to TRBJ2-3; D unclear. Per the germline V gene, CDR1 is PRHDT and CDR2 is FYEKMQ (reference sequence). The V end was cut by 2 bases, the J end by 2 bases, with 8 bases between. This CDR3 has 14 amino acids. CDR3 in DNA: TGTGCCAGCAGCTTATGGGCAGACACAGATACGCAGTATTTT. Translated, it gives CASSLWADTDTQYF. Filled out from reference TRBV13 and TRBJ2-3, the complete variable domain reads AAGVIQSPRHLIKEKRETATLKCYPIPRHDTVYWYQQGPGQDPQFLISFYEKMQSDKGSIPDRFSAQQFSDYHSELNMSSLELGDSALYFCASSLWADTDTQYFGPGTRLTVL.

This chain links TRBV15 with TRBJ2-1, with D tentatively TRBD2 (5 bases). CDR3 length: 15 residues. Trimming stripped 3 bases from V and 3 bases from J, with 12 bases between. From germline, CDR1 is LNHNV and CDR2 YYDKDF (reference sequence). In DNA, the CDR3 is TGTGCCACCAGCAGTGTAGGACTCGACTACAATGAGCAGTTCTTC. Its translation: CATSSVGLDYNEQFF.

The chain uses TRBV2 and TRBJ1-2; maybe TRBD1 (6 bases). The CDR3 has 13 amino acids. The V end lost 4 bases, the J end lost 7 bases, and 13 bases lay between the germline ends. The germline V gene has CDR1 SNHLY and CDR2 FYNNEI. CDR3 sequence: CASSGSSGAGYTF. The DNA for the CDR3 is TGTGCCAGCAGTGGCTCCTCAGGGGCTGGCTACACCTTC.

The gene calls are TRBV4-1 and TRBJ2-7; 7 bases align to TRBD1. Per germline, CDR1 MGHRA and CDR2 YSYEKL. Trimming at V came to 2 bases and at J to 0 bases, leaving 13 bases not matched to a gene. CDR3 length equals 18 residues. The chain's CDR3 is CASSQFDHRDSTSYEQYF. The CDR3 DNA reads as TGCGCCAGCAGCCAATTCGACCATCGGGACAGCACCTCCTACGAGCAGTACTTC.

CDR3 in amino acids: CASSPSGGLRFF. The CDR3 DNA follows: TGTGCCAGCTCACCTTCCGGCGGATTGCGGTTCTTC. The genes are TRBV18 and TRBJ2-1, with D uncertain. The CDR3 covers 12 residues. Germline assignment: CDR1 KGHSH and CDR2 LQKENI. Trimming removed 3 bases at V and 15 bases at J, with 15 bases between.

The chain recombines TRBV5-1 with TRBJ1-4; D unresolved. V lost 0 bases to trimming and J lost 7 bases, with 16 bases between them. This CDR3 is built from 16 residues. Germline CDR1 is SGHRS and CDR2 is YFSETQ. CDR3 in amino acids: CASSLAGRQVGEKLFF. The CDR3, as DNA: TGCGCCAGCAGCTTGGCCGGGAGACAAGTGGGTGAAAAACTGTTTTTT.

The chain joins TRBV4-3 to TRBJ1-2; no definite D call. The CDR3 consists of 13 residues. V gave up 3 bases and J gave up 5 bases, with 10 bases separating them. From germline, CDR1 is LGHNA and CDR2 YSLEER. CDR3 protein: CASSQEGSYGYTF. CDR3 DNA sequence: TGCGCCAGCAGCCAGGAAGGGAGTTATGGCTACACCTTC.

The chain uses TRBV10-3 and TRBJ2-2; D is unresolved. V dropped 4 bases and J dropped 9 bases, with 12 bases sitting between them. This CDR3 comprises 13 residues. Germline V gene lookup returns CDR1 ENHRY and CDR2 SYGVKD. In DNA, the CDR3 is TGTGCCATCAGTGTCTCGGAGTACCGGGAGCTGTTTTTT. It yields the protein CAISVSEYRELFF.

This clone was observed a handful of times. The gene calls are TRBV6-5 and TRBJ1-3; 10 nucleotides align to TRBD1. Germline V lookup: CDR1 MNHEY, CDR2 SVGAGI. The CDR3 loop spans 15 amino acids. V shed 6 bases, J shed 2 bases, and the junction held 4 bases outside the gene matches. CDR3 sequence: CASRTGTGAGNTIYF. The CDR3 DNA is TGTGCCAGCAGGACCGGGACAGGGGCTGGAAACACCATATATTTT.

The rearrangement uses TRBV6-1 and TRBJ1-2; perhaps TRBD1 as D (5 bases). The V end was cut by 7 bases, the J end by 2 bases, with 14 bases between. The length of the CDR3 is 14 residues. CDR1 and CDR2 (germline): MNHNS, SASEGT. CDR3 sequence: CASNRDVGNYGYTF. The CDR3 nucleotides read TGTGCCAGCAACCGGGACGTAGGAAACTATGGCTACACCTTC.

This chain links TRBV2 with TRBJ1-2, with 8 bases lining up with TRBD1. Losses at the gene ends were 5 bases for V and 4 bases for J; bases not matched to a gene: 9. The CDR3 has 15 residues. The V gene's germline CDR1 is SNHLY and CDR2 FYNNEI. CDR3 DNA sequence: TGTGCCAGCAGTACCGGACAGGGCCCCCTCTATGGCTACACCTTC. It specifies CASSTGQGPLYGYTF.

The CDR3 DNA is TGTGCCACAAGATCTAGCGGGAGCAGCAATGAGCAGTTCTTC. The encoded protein is CATRSSGSSNEQFF. This rearrangement joins TRBV19 to TRBJ2-1, with 10 bases lining up with TRBD2. CDR3 length equals 14 residues. V dropped 10 bases and J dropped 6; count of bases not matched to a gene: 9. Germline V gene data show CDR1 as LNHDA and CDR2 as SQIVND (reference sequence).

The CDR3 region has the DNA TGTGCCAGCAGGCCAACAGGGGGGATAGATACGCAGTATTTT. It yields the protein CASRPTGGIDTQYF. This chain uses TRBV6-5 with TRBJ2-3; TRBD1 matches 8 bases. CDR3 length: 14 residues. The germline CDR1 and CDR2 sequences are MNHEY and SVGAGI. V lost 6 bases, J lost 5 bases, and 7 bases stayed unmatched.

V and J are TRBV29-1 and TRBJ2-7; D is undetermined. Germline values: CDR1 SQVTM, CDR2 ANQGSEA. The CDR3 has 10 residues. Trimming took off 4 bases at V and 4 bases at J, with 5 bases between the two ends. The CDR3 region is CSVVQYEQYF. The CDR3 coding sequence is TGCAGCGTTGTACAATACGAGCAGTACTTC.

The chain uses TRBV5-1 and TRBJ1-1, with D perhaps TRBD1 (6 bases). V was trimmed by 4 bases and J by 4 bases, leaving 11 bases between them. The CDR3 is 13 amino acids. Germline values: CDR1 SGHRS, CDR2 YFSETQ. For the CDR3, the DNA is TGCGCCAGCAGCCTACAGGGCACCACTGAAGCTTTCTTT. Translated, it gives CASSLQGTTEAFF.

CDR3 nucleotide sequence: TGTGCCAGCAGCGTATCAGAGCCGTCCTACGAGCAGTACTTC. Translated, it gives CASSVSEPSYEQYF. The chain joins TRBV9 to TRBJ2-7; D not resolved. Trimming took 1 base from V and 1 from J, leaving 9 bases between them. Germline-derived CDR1 and CDR2 are SGDLS and YYNGEE. The CDR3 loop spans 14 amino acids.

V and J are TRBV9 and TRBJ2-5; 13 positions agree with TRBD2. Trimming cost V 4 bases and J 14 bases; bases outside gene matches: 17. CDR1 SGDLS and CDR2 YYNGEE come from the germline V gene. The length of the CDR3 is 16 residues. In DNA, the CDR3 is TGTGCCAGCAGCAACCCTGCTGGGGGACTAGCGGGATCCCTATACTTC. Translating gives CASSNPAGGLAGSLYF.